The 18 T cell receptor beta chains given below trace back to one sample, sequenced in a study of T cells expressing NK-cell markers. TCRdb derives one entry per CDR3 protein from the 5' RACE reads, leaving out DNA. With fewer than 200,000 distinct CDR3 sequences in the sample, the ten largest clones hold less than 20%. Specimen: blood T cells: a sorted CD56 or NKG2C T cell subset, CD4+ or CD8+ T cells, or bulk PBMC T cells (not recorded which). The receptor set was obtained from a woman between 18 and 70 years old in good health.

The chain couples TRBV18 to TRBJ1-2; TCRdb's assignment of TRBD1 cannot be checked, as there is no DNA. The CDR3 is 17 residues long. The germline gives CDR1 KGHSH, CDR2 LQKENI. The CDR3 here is CASSPPIGQGTNYGYTF.

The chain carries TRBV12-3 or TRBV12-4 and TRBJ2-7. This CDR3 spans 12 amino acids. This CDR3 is CASRTSSYEQYF.

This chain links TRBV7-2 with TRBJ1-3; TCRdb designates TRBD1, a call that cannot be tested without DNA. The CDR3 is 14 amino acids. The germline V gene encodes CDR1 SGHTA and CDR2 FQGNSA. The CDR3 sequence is CASSSQGARNTIYF.

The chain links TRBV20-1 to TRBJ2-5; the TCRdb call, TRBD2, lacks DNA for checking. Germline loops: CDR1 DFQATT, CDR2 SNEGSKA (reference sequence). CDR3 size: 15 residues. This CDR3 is CSASGSGTHQETQYF.

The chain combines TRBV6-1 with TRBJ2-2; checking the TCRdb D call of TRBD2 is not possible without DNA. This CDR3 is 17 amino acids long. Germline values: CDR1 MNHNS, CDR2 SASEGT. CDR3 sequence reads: CASSSGTSGGVTGELFF.

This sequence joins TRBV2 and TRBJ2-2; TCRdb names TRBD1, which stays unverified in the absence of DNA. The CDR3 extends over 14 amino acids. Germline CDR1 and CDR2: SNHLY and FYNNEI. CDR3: CARTDRATTGELFF.

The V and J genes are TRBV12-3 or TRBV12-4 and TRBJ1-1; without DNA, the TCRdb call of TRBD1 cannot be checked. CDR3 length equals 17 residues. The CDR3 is CASSFNNFWGEDTEAFF.

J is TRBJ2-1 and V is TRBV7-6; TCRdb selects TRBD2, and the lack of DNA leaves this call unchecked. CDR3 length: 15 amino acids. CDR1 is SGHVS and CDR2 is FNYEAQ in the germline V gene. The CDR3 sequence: CASSPRLAGGPFLFF.

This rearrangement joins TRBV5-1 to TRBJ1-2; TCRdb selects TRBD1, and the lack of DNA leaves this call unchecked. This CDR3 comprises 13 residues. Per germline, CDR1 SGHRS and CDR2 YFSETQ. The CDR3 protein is CASSWGTGDGYTF.

Here the CDR3 reads CSAKRTVGGETDTQYF. The V call is TRBV20-1, the J call TRBJ2-3; TCRdb returns TRBD2, unconfirmable since there is no DNA. The V gene's germline CDR1 is DFQATT and CDR2 SNEGSKA (reference sequence). This CDR3 region has 16 residues.

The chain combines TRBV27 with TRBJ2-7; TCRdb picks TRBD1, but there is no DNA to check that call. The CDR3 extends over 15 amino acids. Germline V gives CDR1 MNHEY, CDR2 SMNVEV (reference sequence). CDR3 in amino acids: CASRGRRQGYYEQYF.

The CDR3 reads CASSTQTGRQPQHF. J is TRBJ1-5 and V is TRBV12-3 or TRBV12-4; the TCRdb call, TRBD1, lacks DNA for checking. The length of the CDR3 is 14 residues.

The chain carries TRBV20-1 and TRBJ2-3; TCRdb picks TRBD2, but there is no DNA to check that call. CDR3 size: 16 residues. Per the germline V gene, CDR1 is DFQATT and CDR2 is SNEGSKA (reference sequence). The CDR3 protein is CSASFSGGTGTDTQYF.

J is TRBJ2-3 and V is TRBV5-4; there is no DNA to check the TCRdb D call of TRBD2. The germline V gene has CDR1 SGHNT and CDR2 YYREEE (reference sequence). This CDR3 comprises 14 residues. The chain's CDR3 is CASRALAGTDTQYF.

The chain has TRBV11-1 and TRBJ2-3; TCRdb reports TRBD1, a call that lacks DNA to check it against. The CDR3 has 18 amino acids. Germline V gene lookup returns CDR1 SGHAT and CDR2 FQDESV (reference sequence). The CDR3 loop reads CASSFRPGLTGTPDTQYF.

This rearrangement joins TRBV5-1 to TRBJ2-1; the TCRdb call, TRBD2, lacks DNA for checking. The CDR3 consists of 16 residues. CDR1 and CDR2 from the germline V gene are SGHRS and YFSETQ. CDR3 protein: CASSSRLAGDGDEQFF.

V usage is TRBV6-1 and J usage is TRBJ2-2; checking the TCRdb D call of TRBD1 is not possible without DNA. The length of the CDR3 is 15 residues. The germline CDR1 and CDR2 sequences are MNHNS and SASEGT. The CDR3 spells CASYPGQAGVGELFF.

The chain's CDR3 is CSATTVGQDEQYF. The gene calls are TRBV20-1 and TRBJ2-7. This CDR3 comprises 13 residues. Germline CDR1 and CDR2: DFQATT and SNEGSKA (reference sequence).